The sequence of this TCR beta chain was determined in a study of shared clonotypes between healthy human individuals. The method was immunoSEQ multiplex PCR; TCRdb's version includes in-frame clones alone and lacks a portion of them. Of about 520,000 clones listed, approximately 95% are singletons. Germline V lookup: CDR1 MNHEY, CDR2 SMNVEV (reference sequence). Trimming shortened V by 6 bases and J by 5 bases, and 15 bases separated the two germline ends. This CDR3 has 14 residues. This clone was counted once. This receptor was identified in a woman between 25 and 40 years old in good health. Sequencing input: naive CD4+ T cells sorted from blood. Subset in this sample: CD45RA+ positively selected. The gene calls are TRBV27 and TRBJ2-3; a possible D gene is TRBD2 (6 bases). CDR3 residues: CASRLQGAGDTQYF. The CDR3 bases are TGTGCCAGCAGATTGCAGGGAGCGGGAGATACGCAGTATTTT.